This TCR beta chain stems from a study of radiotherapy plus CTLA-4 blockade in lung cancer. Study observations and caveats: Alongside interferon-beta, early blood T cell clone dynamics were reportedly the best predictor of response. In blood, tumor-derived TCR clones expanded after radiotherapy plus ipilimumab.

Participants had chemo-refractory metastatic non-small-cell lung cancer and were treated with focal radiation plus ipilimumab CTLA-4 blockade. This clone was recorded once. Its antigen is undetermined. Here immunoSEQ multiplex PCR was the method, and the copy in TCRdb shows in-frame clones only, minus some. The sample lists tens of thousands of clones, 70% to 80% occurring once. After removal of 1 base from V and 1 base from J, the junction contained 13 bases not matched to a gene. Per germline, CDR1 KGHSH and CDR2 LQKENI. CDR3 length: 19 residues. The rearrangement uses TRBV18 and TRBJ2-1; 7 nucleotides match TRBD1. The sequence came from a human donor with non-small cell lung cancer who had a complete response to radiotherapy plus ipilimumab. The specimen was peripheral blood, collected from a patient treated with radiotherapy plus ipilimumab. DNA of the CDR3: TGTGCCAGCTCACCACTCCCCCCCCACAGGGGTGAGTCCTACAATGAGCAGTTCTTC. It codes for CASSPLPPHRGESYNEQFF.